Sequencing of this T cell receptor beta chain was carried out in a study of T cell responses to AZD1222 COVID-19 vaccine. Study-wide points: The donor cohort was predominantly white British with a female majority, and clonal diversity may have been underestimated. Samples come after the peak T cell response, not at day 14. The breadth and depth of Spike-specific TCRs increased once two AZD1222 doses had been given. Spike as a whole was targeted by vaccine-associated CD4 TCRs, dominant at 160-218 and 743-854.

Germline CDR1 LNHDA, CDR2 SQIVND (reference sequence). This CDR3 comprises 15 residues. The V end was cut by 5 bases, the J end by 0 bases, with 8 bases between. The method was immunoSEQ multiplex PCR; TCRdb's version includes in-frame clones alone and lacks a portion of them. The table records some 74,000 clones, 90% of them present only once. This clone was seen just once. Antigen unknown. The chain employs TRBV19 and TRBJ2-6, with unresolved D. The TCR originated in an adult who received the AZD1222 COVID-19 vaccine. The material was peripheral blood, obtained 28 days after the second AZD1222 dose. CDR3: CASSLEASGANVLTF. The CDR3 DNA is TGTGCCAGTAGTCTCGAGGCCTCTGGGGCCAACGTCCTGACTTTC.